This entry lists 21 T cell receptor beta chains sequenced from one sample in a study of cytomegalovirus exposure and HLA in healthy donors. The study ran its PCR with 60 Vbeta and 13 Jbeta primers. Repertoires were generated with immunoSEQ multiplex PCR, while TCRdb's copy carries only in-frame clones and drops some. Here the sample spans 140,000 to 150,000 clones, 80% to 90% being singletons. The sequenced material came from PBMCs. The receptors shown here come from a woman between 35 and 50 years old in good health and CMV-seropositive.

For the CDR3, the DNA is TGCGCCAGCAGCTTGGCACAGGGGATCTACGAGCAGTACTTC. Protein sequence: CASSLAQGIYEQYF. The V call is TRBV5-1, the J call TRBJ2-7, with 7 bases aligning to TRBD1. Germline V gives CDR1 SGHRS, CDR2 YFSETQ. The CDR3 has 14 residues. V lost 0 bases to trimming and J lost 3 bases; unmatched junction nucleotides: 3.

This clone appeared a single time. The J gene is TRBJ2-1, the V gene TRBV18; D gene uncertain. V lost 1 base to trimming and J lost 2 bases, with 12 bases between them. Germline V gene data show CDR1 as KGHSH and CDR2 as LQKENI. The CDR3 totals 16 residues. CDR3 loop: CASSPLPQVPYNEQFF. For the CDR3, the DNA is TGTGCCAGCTCACCACTTCCCCAGGTCCCCTACAATGAGCAGTTCTTC.

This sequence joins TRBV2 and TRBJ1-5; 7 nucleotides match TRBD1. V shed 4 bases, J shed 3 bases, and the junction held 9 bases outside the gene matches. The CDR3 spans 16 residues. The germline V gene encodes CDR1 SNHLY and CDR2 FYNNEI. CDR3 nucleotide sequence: TGTGCCAGCAGTGCACAGGGGACGCGAAACAATCAGCCCCAGCATTTT. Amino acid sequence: CASSAQGTRNNQPQHF.

The CDR3 protein is CAWDRDSGANYEQYF. In nucleotides, the CDR3 is TGTGCCTGGGACCGGGACTCCGGTGCTAATTACGAGCAGTACTTC. The chain recombines TRBV30 with TRBJ2-7, with a weak D call TRBD2 (6 bases). V was pared by 5 bases and J by 4 bases, with 21 bases between. CDR1 and CDR2 (germline): GTSNPN, SVGIG (reference sequence). There are 15 residues in the CDR3. The full variable domain, its missing parts supplied by reference TRBV30 and TRBJ2-7, is SQTIHQWPATLVQPVGSPLSLECTVEGTSNPNLYWYRQAAGRGLQLLFYSVGIGQISSEVPQNLSASRPQDRQFILSSKKLLLSDSGFYLCAWDRDSGANYEQYFGPGTRLTVT.

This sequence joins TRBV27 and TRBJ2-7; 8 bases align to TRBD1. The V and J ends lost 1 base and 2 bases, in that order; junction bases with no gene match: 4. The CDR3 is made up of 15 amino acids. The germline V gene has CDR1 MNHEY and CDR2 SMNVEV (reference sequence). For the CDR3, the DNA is TGTGCCAGCAGTTTATGGACAGGGTCGGCCTACGAGCAGTACTTC. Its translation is CASSLWTGSAYEQYF.

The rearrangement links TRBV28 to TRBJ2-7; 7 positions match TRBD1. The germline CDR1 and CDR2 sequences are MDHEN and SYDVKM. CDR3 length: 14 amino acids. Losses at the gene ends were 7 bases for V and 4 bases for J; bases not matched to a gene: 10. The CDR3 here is CASTRDSEQYEQYF. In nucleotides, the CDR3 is TGTGCCAGCACCCGGGACAGTGAACAATACGAGCAGTACTTC.

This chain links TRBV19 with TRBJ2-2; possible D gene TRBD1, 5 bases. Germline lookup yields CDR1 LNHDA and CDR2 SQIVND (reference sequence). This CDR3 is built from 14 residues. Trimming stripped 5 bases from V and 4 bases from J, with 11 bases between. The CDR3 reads CASSPQGATGELFF. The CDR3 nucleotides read TGTGCCAGTAGTCCGCAGGGCGCCACCGGGGAGCTGTTTTTT.

The CDR3 DNA reads as TGTGCCAGCAGTTTTCCGGGACAGTTGAACACTGAAGCTTTCTTT. It is translated as CASSFPGQLNTEAFF. The rearrangement uses TRBV28 and TRBJ1-1, with 7 bases matching TRBD1. Germline CDR1 reads MDHEN; CDR2 reads SYDVKM. The CDR3 runs 15 residues. J lost 0 bases, V lost 3 bases, and 4 bases had no gene match.

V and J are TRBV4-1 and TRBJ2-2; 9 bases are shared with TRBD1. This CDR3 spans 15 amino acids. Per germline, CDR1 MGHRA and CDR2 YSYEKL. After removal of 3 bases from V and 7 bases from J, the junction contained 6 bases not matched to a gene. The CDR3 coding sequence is TGCGCCAGCAGCCACCGGGACAGGGTAGTCGGGGAGCTGTTTTTT. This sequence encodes CASSHRDRVVGELFF.

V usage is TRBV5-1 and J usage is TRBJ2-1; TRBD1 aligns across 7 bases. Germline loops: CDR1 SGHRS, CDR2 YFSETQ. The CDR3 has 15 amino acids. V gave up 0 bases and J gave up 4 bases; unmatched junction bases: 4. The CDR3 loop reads CASSLEGQAYNEQFF. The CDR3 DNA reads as TGCGCCAGCAGCTTGGAAGGACAGGCTTACAATGAGCAGTTCTTC. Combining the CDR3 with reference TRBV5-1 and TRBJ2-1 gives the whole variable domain KAGVTQTPRYLIKTRGQQVTLSCSPISGHRSVSWYQQTPGQGLQFLFEYFSETQRNKGNFPGRFSGRQFSNSRSEMNVSTLELGDSALYLCASSLEGQAYNEQFFGPGTRLTVL.

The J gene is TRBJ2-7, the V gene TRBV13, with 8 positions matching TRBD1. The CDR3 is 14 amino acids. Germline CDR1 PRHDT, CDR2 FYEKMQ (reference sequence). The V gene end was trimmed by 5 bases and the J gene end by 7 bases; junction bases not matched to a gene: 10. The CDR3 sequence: CASSRQGPAGEQYF. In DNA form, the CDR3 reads TGTGCCAGCAGCCGACAGGGGCCTGCGGGGGAGCAGTACTTC.

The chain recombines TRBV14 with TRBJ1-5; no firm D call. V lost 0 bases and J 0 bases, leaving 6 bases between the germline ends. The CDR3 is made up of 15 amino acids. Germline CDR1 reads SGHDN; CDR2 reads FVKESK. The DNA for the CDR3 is TGTGCCAGCAGCCAAGATCGGGGTAGCAATCAGCCCCAGCATTTT. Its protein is CASSQDRGSNQPQHF.

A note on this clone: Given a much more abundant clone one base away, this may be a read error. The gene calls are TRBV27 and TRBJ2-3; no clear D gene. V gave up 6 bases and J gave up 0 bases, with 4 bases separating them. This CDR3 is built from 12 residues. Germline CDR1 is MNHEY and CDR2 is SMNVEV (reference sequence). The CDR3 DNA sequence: TGTGCCAGCAGCATGAGCACAGATACGCAGTATTTT. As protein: CASSMSTDTQYF.

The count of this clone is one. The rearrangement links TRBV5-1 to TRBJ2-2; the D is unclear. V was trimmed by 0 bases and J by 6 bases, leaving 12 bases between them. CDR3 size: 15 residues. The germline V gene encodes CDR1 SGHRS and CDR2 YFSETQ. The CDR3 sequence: CASSLDPLSSGELFF. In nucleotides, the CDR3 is TGCGCCAGCAGCTTGGACCCTCTTAGTTCCGGGGAGCTGTTTTTT.

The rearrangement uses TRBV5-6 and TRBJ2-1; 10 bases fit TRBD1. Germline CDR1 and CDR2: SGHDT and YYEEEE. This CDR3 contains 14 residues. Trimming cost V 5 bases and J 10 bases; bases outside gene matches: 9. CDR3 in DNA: TGTGCCAGCAGGATAGACAGGGGGCTAGGGGAGCAGTTCTTC. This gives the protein CASRIDRGLGEQFF.

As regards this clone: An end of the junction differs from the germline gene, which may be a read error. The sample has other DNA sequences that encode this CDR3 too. The CDR3: CASSRDRADTQYF. The CDR3 DNA reads TGTGCCAGCTCACGGGACAGGGCCGATACACAGTATTTT. The V gene is TRBV18, the J gene TRBJ2-3; 9 bases agree with TRBD1. Germline V gene data show CDR1 as KGHSH and CDR2 as LQKENI. CDR3 length: 13 amino acids.

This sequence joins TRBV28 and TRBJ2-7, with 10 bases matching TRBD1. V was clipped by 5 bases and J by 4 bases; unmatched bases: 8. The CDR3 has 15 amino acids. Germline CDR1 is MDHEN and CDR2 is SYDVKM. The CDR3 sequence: CASSPPGTGVYEQYF. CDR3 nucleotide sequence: TGTGCCAGCAGTCCGCCCGGGACAGGGGTTTACGAGCAGTACTTC.

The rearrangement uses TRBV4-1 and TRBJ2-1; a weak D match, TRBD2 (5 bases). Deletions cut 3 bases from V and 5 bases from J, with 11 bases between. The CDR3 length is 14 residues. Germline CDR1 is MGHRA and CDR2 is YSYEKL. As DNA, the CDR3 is TGCGCCAGCAGCCAGCTCCGGGAAAACAATGAGCAGTTCTTC. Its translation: CASSQLRENNEQFF.

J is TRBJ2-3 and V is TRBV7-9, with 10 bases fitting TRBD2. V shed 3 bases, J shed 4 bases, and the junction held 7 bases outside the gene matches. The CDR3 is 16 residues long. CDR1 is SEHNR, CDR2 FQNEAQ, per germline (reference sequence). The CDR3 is CASSFPLSGGADTQYF. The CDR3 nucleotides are TGTGCCAGCAGCTTCCCCTTAAGCGGGGGGGCAGATACGCAGTATTTT.

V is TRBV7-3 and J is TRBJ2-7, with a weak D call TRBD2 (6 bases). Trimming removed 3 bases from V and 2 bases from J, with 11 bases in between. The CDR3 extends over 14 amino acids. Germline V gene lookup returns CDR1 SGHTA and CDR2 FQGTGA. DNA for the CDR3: TGTGCCAGCAGCTTCACCAGCGGGCCCTACGAGCAGTACTTC. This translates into CASSFTSGPYEQYF.

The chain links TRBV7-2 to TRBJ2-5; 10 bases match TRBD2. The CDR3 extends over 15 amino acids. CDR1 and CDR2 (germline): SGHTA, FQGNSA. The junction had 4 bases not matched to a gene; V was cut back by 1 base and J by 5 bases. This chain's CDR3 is CASSLVASGSETQYF. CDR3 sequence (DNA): TGTGCCAGCAGCTTAGTAGCTAGCGGGAGTGAGACCCAGTACTTC.